A selection of T cell receptor beta chains follows, all from one sample in a study of early T cells in non-severe SARS-CoV-2 infection. One entry per CDR3 protein, called by TCRdb with MiXCR from the 5' RACE reads. The sample lists about 48,000 distinct CDR3 sequences, 8.5% to 10% occurring once. Sequencing was done on a sample of whole blood. All receptors derive from an adult who was a healthcare worker with PCR-confirmed SARS-CoV-2 infection or an uninfected control (not recorded which). The CDR3 runs from the conserved cysteine through the conserved F or W. A D gene is named only where the DNA matches it firmly. Where a row states a size, it is once, few, many or the class of an expanded clone; other rows omit it.

D gene | J gene | clone size | V gene | CDR3 protein | CDR3 DNA
TRBD1 | TRBJ2-7 | few | TRBV7-2 | CASSQGQAPYEQYF | TGTGCCAGCAGCCAGGGACAGGCCCCCTACGAGCAGTACTTC
TRBD1 | TRBJ2-1 | many | TRBV7-6 | CASSTAGQGMAEQFF | TGTGCCAGCAGCACTGCCGGACAGGGAATGGCTGAGCAGTTCTTC
TRBD2 | TRBJ2-7 | many | TRBV5-1 | CASSRGTSGTYEQYF | TGCGCCAGCAGCCGTGGGACTAGCGGGACCTACGAGCAGTACTTC
NA | TRBJ2-1 | many | TRBV9 | CASSPRNNEQFF | TGTGCCAGCAGCCCGAGGAACAATGAGCAGTTCTTC
NA | TRBJ2-7 | many | TRBV24-1 | CATPPEANF | TGTGCCACCCCACCGGAGGCTAACTTC
NA | TRBJ2-4 | many | TRBV18 | CASSDPGQFGKSIQYF | TGTGCCAGCTCAGACCCTGGACAGTTTGGGAAAAGCATTCAGTACTTC
NA | TRBJ2-5 | NA | TRBV29-1 | CSVRFGSSMTQYF | TGCAGCGTTCGGTTCGGCAGCTCGATGACCCAGTACTTC
TRBD2 | TRBJ2-7 | NA | TRBV7-9 | CASSSGLAGNEQYF | TGTGCCAGCAGCTCTGGACTAGCGGGCAACGAGCAGTACTTC
NA | TRBJ2-1 | many | TRBV6-1 | CASSERTDPDEQFF | TGTGCCAGCAGTGAGCGGACAGACCCGGATGAGCAGTTCTTC
NA | TRBJ2-1 | few | TRBV7-8 | CAIRHGARNEQFF | TGTGCGATTCGACATGGGGCCCGGAATGAGCAGTTCTTC
NA | TRBJ2-2 | few | TRBV7-9 | CASSQDGTTGELFF | TGTGCCAGCAGCCAGGACGGAACGACCGGGGAGCTGTTTTTT
TRBD2 | TRBJ2-5 | many | TRBV7-9 | CASSLANYLAGEETQYF | TGTGCCAGCAGCTTAGCGAATTACCTAGCGGGCGAAGAGACCCAGTACTTC
NA | TRBJ2-7 | few | TRBV30 | CAWTNPTRGNIYEQYF | TGTGCCTGGACCAACCCGACCAGGGGAAATATATACGAGCAGTACTTC
NA | TRBJ2-3 | few | TRBV28 | CASSIIGQEDTQYF | TGTGCCAGCAGTATTATCGGCCAAGAAGATACGCAGTATTTT
TRBD1 | TRBJ1-6 | many | TRBV3-1 | CASSQYRGDRSWNSPLHF | TGTGCCAGCAGCCAATATCGCGGGGACAGGAGCTGGAATTCACCCCTCCACTTT
TRBD2 | TRBJ2-4 | NA | TRBV7-9 | CASRVAGGVGNIQYF | TGTGCCAGCCGTGTAGCGGGAGGTGTCGGGAACATTCAGTACTTC